This T cell receptor (beta chain) was found in a study of blood T cell repertoires in COVID-19. Turning to the study itself: Whether acute or convalescent, the COVID-19 samples came from the United States, Italy and Spain. The cDNA or gDNA used as material had been derived from T cells, B-cell-depleted T cells, or PBMCs.

This CDR3 comprises 18 residues. With V trimmed by 7 bases and J by 1 base, 11 bases remained unmatched. Germline CDR1 is SGHTA and CDR2 is FQGNSA. This clone was observed a single time. Source study methods: Cell counts per sample came from amplifying reference gene primers. The table came from immunoSEQ multiplex PCR; TCRdb's copy has only in-frame clones and leaves some out. Clone size and the V and J calls come from that table; the DNA yielded D and trimming. The data hold about 350,000 clones, with around 91% observed a single time. Sequencing was carried out using peripheral blood. The J gene is TRBJ2-3, the V gene TRBV7-2, with 13 bases identical to TRBD2. This TCR was sampled from a woman between 18 and 29 years old who had recovered from COVID-19. CDR3 bases: TGTGCCAGCACCTCACTACTAGCGGGAGGGCTTGGCACAGATACGCAGTATTTT. It encodes CASTSLLAGGLGTDTQYF.